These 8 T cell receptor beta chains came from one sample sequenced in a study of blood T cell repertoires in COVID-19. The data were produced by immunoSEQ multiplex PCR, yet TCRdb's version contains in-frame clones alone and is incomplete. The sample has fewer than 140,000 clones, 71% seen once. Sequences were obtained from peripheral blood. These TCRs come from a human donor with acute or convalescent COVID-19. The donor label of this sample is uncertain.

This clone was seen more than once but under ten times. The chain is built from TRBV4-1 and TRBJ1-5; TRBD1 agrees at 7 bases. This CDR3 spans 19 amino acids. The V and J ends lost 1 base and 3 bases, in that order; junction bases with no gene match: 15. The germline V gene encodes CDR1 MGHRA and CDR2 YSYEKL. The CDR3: CASSQVWWDSLSPNQPQHF. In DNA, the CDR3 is TGCGCCAGCAGCCAAGTATGGTGGGACAGCCTATCCCCCAATCAGCCCCAGCATTTT.

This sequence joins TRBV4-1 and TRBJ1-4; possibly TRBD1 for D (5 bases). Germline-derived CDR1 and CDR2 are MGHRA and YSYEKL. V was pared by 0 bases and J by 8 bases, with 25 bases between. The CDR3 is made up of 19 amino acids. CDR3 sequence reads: CASSQEGPSWDSGGEKLFF. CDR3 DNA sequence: TGCGCCAGCAGCCAAGAAGGCCCATCCTGGGACTCAGGAGGGGAAAAACTGTTTTTT.

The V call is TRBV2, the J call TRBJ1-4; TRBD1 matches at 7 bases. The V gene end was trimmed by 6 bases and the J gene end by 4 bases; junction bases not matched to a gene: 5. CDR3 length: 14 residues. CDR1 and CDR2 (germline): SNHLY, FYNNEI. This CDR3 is CASRGRDSNEKLFF. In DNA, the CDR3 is TGTGCCAGCAGGGGCCGGGACAGTAATGAAAAACTGTTTTTT.

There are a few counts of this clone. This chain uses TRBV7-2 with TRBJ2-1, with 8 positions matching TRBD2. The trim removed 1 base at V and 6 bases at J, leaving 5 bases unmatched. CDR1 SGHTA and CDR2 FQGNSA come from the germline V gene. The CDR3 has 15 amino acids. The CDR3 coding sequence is TGTGCCAGCAGCTTAGGGACTAGCCGCTCCAATGAGCAGTTCTTC. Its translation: CASSLGTSRSNEQFF.

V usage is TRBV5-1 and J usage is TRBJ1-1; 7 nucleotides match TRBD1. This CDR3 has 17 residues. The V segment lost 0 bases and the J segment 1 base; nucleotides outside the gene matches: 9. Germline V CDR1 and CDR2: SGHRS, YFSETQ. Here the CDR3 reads CASSLAGRQGANTEAFF. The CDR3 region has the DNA TGCGCCAGCAGCTTGGCCGGTAGACAGGGAGCGAACACTGAAGCTTTCTTT.

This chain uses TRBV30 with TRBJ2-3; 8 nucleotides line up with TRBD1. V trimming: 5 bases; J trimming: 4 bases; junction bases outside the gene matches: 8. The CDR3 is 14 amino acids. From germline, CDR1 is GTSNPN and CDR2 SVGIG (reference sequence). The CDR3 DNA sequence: TGTGCCTGGGACTCACAGGGGGTGGCAGATACGCAGTATTTT. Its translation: CAWDSQGVADTQYF.

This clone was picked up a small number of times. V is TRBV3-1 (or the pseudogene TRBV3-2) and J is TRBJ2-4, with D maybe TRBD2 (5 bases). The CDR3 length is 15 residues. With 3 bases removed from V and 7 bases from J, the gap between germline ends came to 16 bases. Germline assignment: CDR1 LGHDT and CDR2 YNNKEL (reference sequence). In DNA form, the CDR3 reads TGTGCCAGCAGCCAGGATGACACCGGGGAGAACATTCAGTACTTC. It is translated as CASSQDDTGENIQYF.

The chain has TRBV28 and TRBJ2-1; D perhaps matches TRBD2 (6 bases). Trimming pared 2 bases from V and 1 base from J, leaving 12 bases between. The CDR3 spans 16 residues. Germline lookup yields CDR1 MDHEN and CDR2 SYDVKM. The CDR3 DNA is TGTGCCAGCAGTTTAGGAGGGGTAAAGTCCTACAATGAGCAGTTCTTC. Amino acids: CASSLGGVKSYNEQFF.